This TCR beta chain was sequenced in a study of blood T cell repertoires in COVID-19. Study in general: From the United States, Italy and Spain came samples of acute and convalescent COVID-19.

Details on this clone: Other DNA sequences from this sample encode an identical CDR3 as well.

As originally analysed: Reference gene primers were amplified, and this amplification served to estimate nucleated cell counts. Method: immunoSEQ multiplex PCR; TCRdb's copy keeps in-frame clones and lacks some. V, J and clone size reflect that table, while D and trimming were determined from the DNA. Of 300,000 or so clones listed, about nine tenths were seen once; the top ten hold 1%. Germline assignment: CDR1 LNHNV and CDR2 YYDKDF (reference sequence). This CDR3 contains 13 residues. The ends were cut back, 1 base at V and 6 bases at J, with 7 bases in the middle. The J gene is TRBJ1-5, the V gene TRBV15; D not resolved. Sequenced: peripheral blood. This receptor was identified in a man aged 50 to 59 with active or convalescent COVID-19. CDR3 sequence reads: CATSRGRGQPQHF. CDR3 nucleotides: TGTGCCACCAGCAGAGGTCGAGGTCAGCCCCAGCATTTT.